The rows below give T cell receptor beta chains drawn from one sample of a study of human T cells and chemical hapten exposure. TCRdb used MiXCR to reprocess the RACE reads, holding one entry per CDR3 protein. The sample records fewer than 300,000 distinct CDR3 sequences, about 9% being singletons. This material consisted of whole blood, taken in connection with sensitization to the hapten diphenylcyclopropenone (DPC). The receptors shown here come from a woman aged 40-49 years with alopecia areata. Some clones in this sample may be carry-over from other donors' samples. CDR3s include the opening cysteine and the closing phenylalanine or tryptophan. Fields, in order: clone size, V gene, D gene, J gene, CDR3 protein, CDR3 DNA. A D gene is named only where the DNA matches it firmly. Not every row has a clone size; where given, it reads once, few, many or a size class.

abundance: few
v_gene: TRBV27
d_gene: TRBD1
j_gene: TRBJ2-1
CDR3aa: CASSPGDRITYNEQFF
CDR3nt: TGTGCCAGCAGTCCTGGGGACAGGATAACATACAATGAGCAGTTCTTC

abundance: -
v_gene: TRBV21-1
d_gene: -
j_gene: TRBJ2-5
CDR3aa: CASSQRRDRVNETQYF
CDR3nt: TGTGCCAGCAGCCAAAGGAGGGACAGGGTAAATGAGACCCAGTACTTC

abundance: -
v_gene: TRBV28
d_gene: -
j_gene: TRBJ1-2
CDR3aa: CASSPSALPAPIYGYTF
CDR3nt: TGTGCCAGCAGCCCTTCCGCCCTGCCGGCACCAATCTATGGCTACACCTTC

abundance: -
v_gene: TRBV20-1
d_gene: -
j_gene: TRBJ1-2
CDR3aa: CSAKSPVYGYTF
CDR3nt: TGCAGTGCTAAGTCCCCAGTATATGGCTACACCTTC

abundance: few
v_gene: TRBV12-3/TRBV12-4
d_gene: -
j_gene: TRBJ2-7
CDR3aa: CASSPHGDEQYF
CDR3nt: TGTGCCAGCAGTCCTCACGGGGACGAGCAGTACTTC

abundance: -
v_gene: TRBV5-6
d_gene: -
j_gene: TRBJ2-5
CDR3aa: CASSSWRGPEETQYF
CDR3nt: TGTGCCAGCAGCTCCTGGCGGGGTCCTGAAGAGACCCAGTACTTC

abundance: few
v_gene: TRBV5-5
d_gene: -
j_gene: TRBJ1-5
CDR3aa: CASSLRGTSNQPQHF
CDR3nt: TGTGCCAGCAGCTTGCGGGGGACTAGCAATCAGCCCCAGCATTTT

abundance: -
v_gene: TRBV24-1
d_gene: -
j_gene: TRBJ2-6
CDR3aa: CATSEPAAPGANVLTF
CDR3nt: TGTGCCACCAGTGAACCGGCTGCTCCTGGGGCCAACGTCCTGACTTTC

abundance: few
v_gene: TRBV6-6
d_gene: -
j_gene: TRBJ1-2
CDR3aa: CASSSLYGGSYGYTF
CDR3nt: TGTGCCAGCAGTTCCCTCTACGGGGGATCCTATGGCTACACCTTC

abundance: -
v_gene: TRBV20-1
d_gene: -
j_gene: TRBJ1-5
CDR3aa: CSASPLDSMSNQPQHF
CDR3nt: TGCAGTGCCTCACCCCTCGACAGTATGAGCAATCAGCCCCAGCATTTT

abundance: -
v_gene: TRBV2
d_gene: -
j_gene: TRBJ1-1
CDR3aa: CASSEMVVGTKAFF
CDR3nt: TGTGCCAGCAGTGAAATGGTAGTGGGGACAAAAGCTTTCTTT

abundance: few
v_gene: TRBV29-1
d_gene: TRBD2
j_gene: TRBJ2-3
CDR3aa: CSVDTSGGLTDTQYF
CDR3nt: TGCAGCGTTGATACTAGCGGGGGCCTCACAGATACGCAGTATTTT

abundance: -
v_gene: TRBV7-2
d_gene: -
j_gene: TRBJ2-3
CDR3aa: CASSLAGSSQYF
CDR3nt: TGTGCCAGCAGCTTAGCAGGGAGTTCGCAGTATTTT

abundance: -
v_gene: TRBV4-1
d_gene: -
j_gene: TRBJ2-2
CDR3aa: CASTPSPGRDTGELFF
CDR3nt: TGCGCCAGCACCCCCTCCCCGGGCCGTGACACCGGGGAGCTGTTTTTT

abundance: few
v_gene: TRBV28
d_gene: TRBD1
j_gene: TRBJ1-6
CDR3aa: CASIGLGQETMAPLHF
CDR3nt: TGTGCCAGCATTGGATTGGGACAGGAGACGATGGCACCCCTCCACTTT

abundance: -
v_gene: TRBV5-1
d_gene: -
j_gene: TRBJ2-3
CDR3aa: CASSLGDTTTDTQYF
CDR3nt: TGCGCCAGCAGCTTGGGCGACACCACCACAGATACGCAGTATTTT

abundance: many
v_gene: TRBV12-3/TRBV12-4
d_gene: TRBD2
j_gene: TRBJ2-1
CDR3aa: CASSFRLAGNNEQFF
CDR3nt: TGTGCCAGCAGTTTCCGACTAGCGGGGAACAATGAGCAGTTCTTC

abundance: -
v_gene: TRBV6-6
d_gene: TRBD1
j_gene: TRBJ1-6
CDR3aa: CASSRSGTVYNSPLHF
CDR3nt: TGTGCCAGCAGTAGGTCCGGGACAGTCTATAATTCACCCCTCCACTTT

abundance: many
v_gene: TRBV28
d_gene: TRBD2
j_gene: TRBJ2-4
CDR3aa: CASSSGGKLAKNIQYF
CDR3nt: TGTGCCAGCAGTTCGGGGGGAAAACTAGCCAAAAACATTCAGTACTTC

abundance: many
v_gene: TRBV7-2
d_gene: -
j_gene: TRBJ2-1
CDR3aa: CASSLVGGVYNEQFF
CDR3nt: TGTGCCAGCAGCTTGGTGGGCGGGGTTTACAATGAGCAGTTCTTC

abundance: few
v_gene: TRBV5-1
d_gene: TRBD1
j_gene: TRBJ1-5
CDR3aa: CARPRRTGGGRNQPQHF
CDR3nt: TGCGCCAGACCGCGGAGGACAGGGGGAGGGCGCAATCAGCCCCAGCATTTT

abundance: -
v_gene: TRBV6-2/TRBV6-3
d_gene: -
j_gene: TRBJ1-5
CDR3aa: CTSSTVGTGLNQPQHF
CDR3nt: TGTACCAGCAGCACTGTAGGCACAGGGCTGAATCAGCCCCAGCATTTT

abundance: -
v_gene: TRBV5-6
d_gene: -
j_gene: TRBJ1-5
CDR3aa: CASSDWGRQPQHF
CDR3nt: TGTGCCAGCAGCGACTGGGGGCGACAGCCCCAGCATTTT

abundance: -
v_gene: TRBV14
d_gene: -
j_gene: TRBJ1-1
CDR3aa: CASSQDQGWGTEAFF
CDR3nt: TGTGCCAGCAGCCAAGATCAGGGTTGGGGCACTGAAGCTTTCTTT

abundance: few
v_gene: TRBV5-1
d_gene: -
j_gene: TRBJ1-1
CDR3aa: CASSLGRSTGHTEAFF
CDR3nt: TGCGCCAGCAGCTTGGGCCGTTCCACAGGGCATACTGAAGCTTTCTTT

abundance: -
v_gene: TRBV7-7
d_gene: TRBD2
j_gene: TRBJ2-1
CDR3aa: CASSLGGGLESSYNEQFF
CDR3nt: TGTGCTAGCAGCTTGGGCGGGGGTCTGGAGAGCTCCTACAATGAGCAGTTCTTC

abundance: -
v_gene: TRBV5-1
d_gene: TRBD2
j_gene: TRBJ2-5
CDR3aa: CASSSTSDRRETQYF
CDR3nt: TGCGCCAGCAGCTCGACTAGCGACCGTCGAGAGACCCAGTACTTC

abundance: many
v_gene: TRBV12-3/TRBV12-4
d_gene: -
j_gene: TRBJ2-5
CDR3aa: CASSLLRTQYF
CDR3nt: TGTGCCAGCAGTTTACTGAGGACCCAGTACTTC

abundance: few
v_gene: TRBV27
d_gene: -
j_gene: TRBJ2-7
CDR3aa: CASRGLASSYEQYF
CDR3nt: TGTGCCAGCAGAGGGCTAGCGAGCTCCTACGAGCAGTACTTC

abundance: many
v_gene: TRBV28
d_gene: -
j_gene: TRBJ2-7
CDR3aa: CASSKLVNEQYF
CDR3nt: TGTGCCAGCAGTAAACTAGTGAACGAGCAGTACTTC

abundance: -
v_gene: TRBV7-2
d_gene: -
j_gene: TRBJ1-2
CDR3aa: CASSLVSYGYTF
CDR3nt: TGTGCCAGCAGCTTAGTGTCCTATGGCTACACCTTC

abundance: many
v_gene: TRBV29-1
d_gene: TRBD1
j_gene: TRBJ2-5
CDR3aa: CSVAMTTGRETQYF
CDR3nt: TGCAGCGTTGCCATGACGACAGGGCGGGAGACCCAGTACTTC